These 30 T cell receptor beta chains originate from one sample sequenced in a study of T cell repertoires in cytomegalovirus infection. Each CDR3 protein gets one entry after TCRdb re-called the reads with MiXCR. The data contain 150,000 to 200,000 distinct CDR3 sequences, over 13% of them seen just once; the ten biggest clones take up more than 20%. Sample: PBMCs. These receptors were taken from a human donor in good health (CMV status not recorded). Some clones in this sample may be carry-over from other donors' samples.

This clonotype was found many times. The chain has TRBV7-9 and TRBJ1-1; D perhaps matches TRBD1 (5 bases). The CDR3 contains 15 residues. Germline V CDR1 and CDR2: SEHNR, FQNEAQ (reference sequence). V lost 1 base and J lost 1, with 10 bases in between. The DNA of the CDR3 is TGTGCCAGCAGCTTAGTGTCAGGGACGAACACTGAAGCTTTCTTT. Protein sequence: CASSLVSGTNTEAFF.

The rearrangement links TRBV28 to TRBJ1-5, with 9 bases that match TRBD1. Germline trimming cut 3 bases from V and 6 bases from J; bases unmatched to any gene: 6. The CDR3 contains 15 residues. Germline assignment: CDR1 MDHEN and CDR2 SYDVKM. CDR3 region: CASSFHRGLGQPQHF. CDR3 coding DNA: TGTGCCAGCAGTTTCCACAGGGGGCTAGGTCAGCCCCAGCATTTT.

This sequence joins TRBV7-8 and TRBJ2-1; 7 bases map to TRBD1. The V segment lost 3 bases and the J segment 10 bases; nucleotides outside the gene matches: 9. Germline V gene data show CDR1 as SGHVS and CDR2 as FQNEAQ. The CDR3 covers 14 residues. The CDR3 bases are TGTGCCAGCAGCTTTGACAGGGCCTTGGGGGAGCAGTTCTTC. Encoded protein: CASSFDRALGEQFF.

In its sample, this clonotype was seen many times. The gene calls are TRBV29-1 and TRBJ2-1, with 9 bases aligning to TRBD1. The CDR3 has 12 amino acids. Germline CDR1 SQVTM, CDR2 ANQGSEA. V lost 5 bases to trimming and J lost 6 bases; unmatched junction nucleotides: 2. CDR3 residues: CSVPGQGNEQFF. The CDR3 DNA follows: TGCAGCGTTCCGGGACAGGGCAATGAGCAGTTCTTC.

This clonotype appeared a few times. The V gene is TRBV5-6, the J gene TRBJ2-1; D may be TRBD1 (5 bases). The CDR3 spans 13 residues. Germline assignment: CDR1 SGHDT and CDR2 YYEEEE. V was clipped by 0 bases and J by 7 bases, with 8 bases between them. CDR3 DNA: TGTGCCAGCAGCTTGGGCCCAGGGAATGAGCAGTTCTTC. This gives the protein CASSLGPGNEQFF.

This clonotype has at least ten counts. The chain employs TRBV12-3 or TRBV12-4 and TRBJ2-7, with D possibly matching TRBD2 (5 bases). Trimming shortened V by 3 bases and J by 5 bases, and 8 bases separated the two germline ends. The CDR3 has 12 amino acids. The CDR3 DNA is TGTGCCAGCAGTTTCGGGGATGACGAGCAGTACTTC. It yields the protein CASSFGDDEQYF.

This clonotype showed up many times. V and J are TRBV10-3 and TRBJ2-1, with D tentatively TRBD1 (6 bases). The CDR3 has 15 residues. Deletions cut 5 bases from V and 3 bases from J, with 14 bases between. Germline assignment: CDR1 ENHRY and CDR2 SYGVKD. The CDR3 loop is CAISSPGTNYNEQFF. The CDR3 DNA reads TGTGCCATCAGTTCCCCCGGGACAAACTACAATGAGCAGTTCTTC.

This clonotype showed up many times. CDR3 coding DNA: TGTGCCAGCAGCTCCGCGACAGGGATCACCGGGGAGCTGTTTTTT. Its translation: CASSSATGITGELFF. The chain links TRBV7-2 to TRBJ2-2, with 7 bases matching TRBD1. With V trimmed by 4 bases and J by 4 bases, 6 bases remained unmatched. CDR1 is SGHTA, CDR2 FQGNSA, per germline. This CDR3 region has 15 residues.

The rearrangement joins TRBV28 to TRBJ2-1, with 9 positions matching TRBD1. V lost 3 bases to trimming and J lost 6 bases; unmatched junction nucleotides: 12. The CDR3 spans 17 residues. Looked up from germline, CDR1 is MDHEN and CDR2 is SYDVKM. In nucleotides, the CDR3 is TGTGCCAGCAGTTTCCGATGGCCGGGACAGGGCACCAATGAGCAGTTCTTC. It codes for CASSFRWPGQGTNEQFF.

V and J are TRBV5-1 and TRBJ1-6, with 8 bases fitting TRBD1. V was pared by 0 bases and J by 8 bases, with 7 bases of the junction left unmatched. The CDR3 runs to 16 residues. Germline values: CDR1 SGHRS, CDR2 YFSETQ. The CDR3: CASSLEAGGGYSPLHF. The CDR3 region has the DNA TGCGCCAGCAGCTTGGAGGCAGGGGGCGGCTATTCACCCCTCCACTTT.

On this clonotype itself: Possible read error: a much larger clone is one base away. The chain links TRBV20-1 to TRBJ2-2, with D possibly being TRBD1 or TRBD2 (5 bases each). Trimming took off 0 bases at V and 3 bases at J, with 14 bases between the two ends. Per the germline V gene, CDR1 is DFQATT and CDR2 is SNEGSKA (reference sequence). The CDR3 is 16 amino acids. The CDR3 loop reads CSARDPRGVDTGELFF. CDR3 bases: TGCAGTGCTAGAGATCCCAGAGGGGTGGACACCGGGGAGCTGTTTTTT.

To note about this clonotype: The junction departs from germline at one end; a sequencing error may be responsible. This chain's CDR3 is CSAVHGTPLHF. CDR3 nucleotide sequence: TGCAGTGCTGTCCATGGGACACCGCTCCACTTT. The V gene is TRBV20-1, the J gene TRBJ1-6; perhaps TRBD1 as D (6 bases). Germline V lookup: CDR1 DFQATT, CDR2 SNEGSKA (reference sequence). The CDR3 sequence is 11 residues long.

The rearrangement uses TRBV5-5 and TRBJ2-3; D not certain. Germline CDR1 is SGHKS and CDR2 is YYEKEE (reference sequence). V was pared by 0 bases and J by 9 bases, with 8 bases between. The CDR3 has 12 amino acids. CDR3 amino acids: CASSLVLETQYF. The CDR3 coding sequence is TGTGCCAGCAGCTTGGTTCTGGAGACGCAGTATTTT. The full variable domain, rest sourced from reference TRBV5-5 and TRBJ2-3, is DAGVTQSPTHLIKTRGQQVTLRCSPISGHKSVSWYQQVLGQGPQFIFQYYEKEERGRGNFPDRFSARQFPNYSSELNVNALLLGDSALYLCASSLVLETQYFGPGTRLTVL.

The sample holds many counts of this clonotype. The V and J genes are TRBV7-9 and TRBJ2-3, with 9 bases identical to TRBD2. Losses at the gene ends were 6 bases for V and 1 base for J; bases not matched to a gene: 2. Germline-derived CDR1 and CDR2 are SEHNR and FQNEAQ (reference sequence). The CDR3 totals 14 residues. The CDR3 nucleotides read TGTGCCAGCAGGCGGACTAGCGGCACAGATACGCAGTATTTT. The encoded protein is CASRRTSGTDTQYF. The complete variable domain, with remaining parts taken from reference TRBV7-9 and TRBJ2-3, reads DTGVSQNPRHKITKRGQNVTFRCDPISEHNRLYWYRQTLGQGPEFLTYFQNEAQLEKSRLLSDRFSAERPKGSFSTLEIQRTEQGDSAMYLCASRRTSGTDTQYFGPGTRLTVL.

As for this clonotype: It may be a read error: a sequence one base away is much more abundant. CDR3 in DNA: TGTGCCAGCAGCCCCCAGGTTTCGGACACCGGGGAGCTGTTTTTT. Residues: CASSPQVSDTGELFF. V and J are TRBV7-6 and TRBJ2-2; D is unclear. Trimming took off 5 bases at V and 3 bases at J, with 13 bases between the two ends. This CDR3 is 15 amino acids long. Germline V gives CDR1 SGHVS, CDR2 FNYEAQ. The full variable domain, in which reference TRBV7-6 and TRBJ2-2 provide the parts outside the CDR3, is GAGVSQSPRYKVTKRGQDVALRCDPISGHVSLYWYRQALGQGPEFLTYFNYEAQQDKSGLPNDRFSAERPEGSISTLTIQRTEQRDSAMYRCASSPQVSDTGELFFGEGSRLTVL.

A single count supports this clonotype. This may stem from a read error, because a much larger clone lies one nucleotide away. The CDR3 spells CASSPGDRPYEQYF. The DNA of the CDR3 is TGTGCCAGCAGCCCCGGGGACAGGCCCTACGAGCAGTACTTC. This chain links TRBV7-2 with TRBJ2-7; TRBD1 aligns across 8 bases. The germline CDR1 and CDR2 sequences are SGHTA and FQGNSA. This CDR3 spans 14 amino acids. The V and J ends lost 5 bases and 2 bases, in that order; junction bases with no gene match: 5.

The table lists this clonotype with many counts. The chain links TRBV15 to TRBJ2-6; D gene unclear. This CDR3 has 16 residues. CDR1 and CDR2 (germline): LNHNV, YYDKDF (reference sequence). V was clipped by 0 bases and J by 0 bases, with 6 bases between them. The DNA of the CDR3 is TGTGCCACCAGCAGAGATCGGAGCTCTGGGGCCAACGTCCTGACTTTC. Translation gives CATSRDRSSGANVLTF. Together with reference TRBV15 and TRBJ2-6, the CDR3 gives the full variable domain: DAMVIQNPRYQVTQFGKPVTLSCSQTLNHNVMYWYQQKSSQAPKLLFHYYDKDFNNEADTPDNFQSRRPNTSFCFLDIRSPGLGDTAMYLCATSRDRSSGANVLTFGAGSRLTVL.

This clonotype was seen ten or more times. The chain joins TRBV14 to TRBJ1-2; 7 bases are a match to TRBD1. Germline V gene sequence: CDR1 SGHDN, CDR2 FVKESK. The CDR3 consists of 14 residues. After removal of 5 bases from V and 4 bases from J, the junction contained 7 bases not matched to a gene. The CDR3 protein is CASSTHRGGYGYTF. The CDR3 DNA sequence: TGTGCCAGCAGCACCCACAGGGGAGGCTATGGCTACACCTTC. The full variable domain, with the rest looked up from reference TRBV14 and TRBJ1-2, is EAGVTQFPSHSVIEKGQTVTLRCDPISGHDNLYWYRRVMGKEIKFLLHFVKESKQDESGMPNNRFLAERTGGTYSTLKVQPAELEDSGVYFCASSTHRGGYGYTFGSGTRLTVV.

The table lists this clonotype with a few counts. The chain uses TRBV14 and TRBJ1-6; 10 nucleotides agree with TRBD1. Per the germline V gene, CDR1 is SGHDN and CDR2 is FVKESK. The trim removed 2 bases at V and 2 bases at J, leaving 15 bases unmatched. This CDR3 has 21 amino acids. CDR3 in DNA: TGTGCCAGCAGCCAATTTCCCTTAACCGGGACAGGGGCCGCCTATAATTCACCCCTCCACTTT. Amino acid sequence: CASSQFPLTGTGAAYNSPLHF.

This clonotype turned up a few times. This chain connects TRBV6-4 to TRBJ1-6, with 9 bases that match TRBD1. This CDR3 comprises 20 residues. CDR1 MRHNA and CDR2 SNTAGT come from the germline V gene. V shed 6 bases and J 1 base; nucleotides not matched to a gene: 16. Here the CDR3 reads CASRQTGGQGLSSYNSPLHF. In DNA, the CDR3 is TGTGCCAGCAGACAAACTGGAGGACAGGGGTTGAGTTCCTATAATTCACCCCTCCACTTT.

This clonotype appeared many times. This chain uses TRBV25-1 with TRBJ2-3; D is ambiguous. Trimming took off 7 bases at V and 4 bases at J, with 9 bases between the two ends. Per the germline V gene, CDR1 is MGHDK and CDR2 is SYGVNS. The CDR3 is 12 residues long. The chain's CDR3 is CASTSWADTQYF. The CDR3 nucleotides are TGTGCCAGCACATCATGGGCAGATACGCAGTATTTT. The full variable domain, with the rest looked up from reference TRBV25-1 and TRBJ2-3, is EADIYQTPRYLVIGTGKKITLECSQTMGHDKMYWYQQDPGMELHLIHYSYGVNSTEKGDLSSESTVSRIRTEHFPLTLESARPSHTSQYLCASTSWADTQYFGPGTRLTVL.

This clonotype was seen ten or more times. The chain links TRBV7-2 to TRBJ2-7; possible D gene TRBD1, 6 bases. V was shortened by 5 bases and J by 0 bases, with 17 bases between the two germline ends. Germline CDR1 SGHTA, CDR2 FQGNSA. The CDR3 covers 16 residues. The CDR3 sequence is CASSLPGHTVSYEQYF. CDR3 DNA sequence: TGTGCCAGCAGCCTGCCGGGACATACGGTCTCCTACGAGCAGTACTTC.

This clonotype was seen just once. CDR3 DNA: TGTGCCAGCAGCCAAGGTGGTGCCTATGGCTACACCTTC. Its protein is CASSQGGAYGYTF. The chain employs TRBV14 and TRBJ1-2; D gene unclear. V lost 1 base, J lost 4 bases, and 7 bases lay in between. Germline V gene lookup returns CDR1 SGHDN and CDR2 FVKESK. The CDR3 loop spans 13 amino acids.

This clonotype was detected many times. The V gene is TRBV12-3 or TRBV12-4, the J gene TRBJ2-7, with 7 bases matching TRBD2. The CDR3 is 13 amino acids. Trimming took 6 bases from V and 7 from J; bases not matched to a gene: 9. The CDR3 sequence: CASRLRDYSEQYF. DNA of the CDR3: TGTGCCAGCAGACTCCGGGACTATAGTGAGCAGTACTTC.

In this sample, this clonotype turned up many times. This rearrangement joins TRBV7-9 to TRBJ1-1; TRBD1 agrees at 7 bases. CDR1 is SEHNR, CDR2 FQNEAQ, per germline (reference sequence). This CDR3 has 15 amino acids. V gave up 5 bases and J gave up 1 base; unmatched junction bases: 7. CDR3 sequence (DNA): TGTGCCAGCAGCCCACGACAGGGCGCGAACACTGAAGCTTTCTTT. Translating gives CASSPRQGANTEAFF.

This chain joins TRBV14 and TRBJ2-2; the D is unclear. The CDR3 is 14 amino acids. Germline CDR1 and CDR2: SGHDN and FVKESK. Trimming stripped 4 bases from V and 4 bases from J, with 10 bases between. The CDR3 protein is CASSRKVATGELFF. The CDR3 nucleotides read TGTGCCAGCAGCCGGAAGGTGGCCACCGGGGAGCTGTTTTTT.

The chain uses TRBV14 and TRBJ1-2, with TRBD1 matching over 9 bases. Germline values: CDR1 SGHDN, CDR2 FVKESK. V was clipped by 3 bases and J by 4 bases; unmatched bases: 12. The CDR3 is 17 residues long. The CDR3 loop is CASSHPTGQGRIYGYTF. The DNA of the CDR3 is TGTGCCAGCAGCCATCCTACTGGACAGGGGCGAATCTATGGCTACACCTTC.

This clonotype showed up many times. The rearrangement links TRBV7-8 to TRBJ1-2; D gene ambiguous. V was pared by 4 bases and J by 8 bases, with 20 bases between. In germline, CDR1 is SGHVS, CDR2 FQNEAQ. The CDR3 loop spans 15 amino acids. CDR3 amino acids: CASSSLGGDSLGYTF. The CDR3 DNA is TGTGCCAGCAGCTCCCTCGGCGGGGATAGTTTGGGCTACACCTTC.

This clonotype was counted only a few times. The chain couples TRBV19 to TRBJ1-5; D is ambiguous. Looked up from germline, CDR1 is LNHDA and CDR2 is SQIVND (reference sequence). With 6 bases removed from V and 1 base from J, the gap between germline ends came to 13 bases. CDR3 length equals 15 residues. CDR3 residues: CASSWTVDSNQPQHF. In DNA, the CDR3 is TGTGCCAGTAGCTGGACGGTGGACAGCAATCAGCCCCAGCATTTT.

The DNA for the CDR3 is TGTGCCAGCAGCCATACAGGGGAAGCTTTCTTT. The encoded protein is CASSHTGEAFF. The rearrangement links TRBV4-2 to TRBJ1-1; tentatively, D is TRBD1 (6 bases). There are 11 residues in the CDR3. Germline V gene data show CDR1 as LGHNA and CDR2 as YNFKEQ. Trimming took 3 bases from V and 8 from J, leaving 7 bases between them.